The clone carrying this T cell receptor (beta chain) came up a few times. Sequencing was performed with immunoSEQ multiplex PCR; in TCRdb, only in-frame clones are kept and a portion is missing. The profile shows roughly 95,000 clones, 88% of them singletons. These data come from a study of control samples from healthy donors and cancer patients. The CDR3 covers 13 residues. Between the trimmed V and J ends, which lost 7 bases and 3 bases, there was a span of 13 bases. The V gene's germline CDR1 is KGHSY and CDR2 FQNENV. This chain joins TRBV16 and TRBJ2-7; D remains unclear. The specimen was blood. This TCR was recovered from a man between 25 and 39 years old in good health. The CDR3 loop reads CASTSLIFYEQYF. Here the CDR3 DNA reads TGTGCCAGCACCTCCCTAATCTTCTACGAGCAGTACTTC.